This T cell receptor (beta chain) is drawn from a study of response to subunit inactivated influenza vaccine. Using its own MiXCR run on the RT-PCR reads, TCRdb lists one record per CDR3 protein. Of about 620,000 distinct CDR3 sequences in the sample, around 10% were seen once. This sample also appeared in a second study, on T cells expressing NK-cell markers. As that report states: UMIs accompanied the 5'RACE template switching by which TCR beta cDNA was made. Repertoire data for TCR beta were derived from sorted T cells (CD3+CD56+NKG2C+, CD3+CD56+NKG2C- and CD3+CD56-NKG2C+). In about six donors, dominant CD3+CD56+NKG2C+ clones formed roughly 1.0-7.5% of CD8+ cells. One observes that, in several donors, these clonotypes were also the leading ones within the CD3+CD56-NKG2C+ fraction.

The receptor's source is a man aged 45-65 years who received an inactivated influenza vaccine. The sequenced sample was PBMCs from blood, obtained on the day of vaccination.

CDR3 bases: TGTGCCAGCAGCACAAACCCGGGGGATACGCAGTATTTT. Its translation: CASSTNPGDTQYF. The V call is TRBV7-2, the J call TRBJ2-3; D possibly corresponds to TRBD2 (5 bases). This CDR3 has 13 amino acids. V lost 5 bases and J 6 bases, leaving 12 bases between the germline ends. Per germline, CDR1 SGHTA and CDR2 FQGNSA.